Here is one T cell receptor beta chain with its context. This may arise from a read error, as a much more abundant clone is one base away. This entry is derived from a study of tumor-infiltrating lymphocytes in primary liver carcinoma. TCR beta cDNA came from approximately 490 ng total RNA, primed with a constant-region primer. Three nested multiplex PCR rounds, a slightly modified ARM-PCR, produced the libraries for TCR beta. Researchers ran the first two PCR rounds for roughly 10 cycles each with TRBV1-TRBV30 forward primers and a C-beta reverse primer. In TCRdb, the multiplex PCR reads were re-called with MiXCR into one record per CDR3 protein. The sample records 99,000 or so distinct CDR3 sequences, around 80% being singletons. Looked up from germline, CDR1 is MDHEN and CDR2 is SYDVKM. Trimming pared 2 bases from V and 7 bases from J, leaving 8 bases between. The CDR3 is 12 residues long. Joint extraction of RNA and DNA used roughly 19-32 mg of bulk tissue that was unsorted.

The source of this sequence is a man aged 35 to 55 with primary liver carcinoma and hepatitis B virus infection. This chain links TRBV28 with TRBJ1-1; no reliable D call. The sample taken for sequencing was liver tumor tissue from sampling region 3. Subset of the sample: tumor region T3, left-lateral pole. The CDR3 reads CASSLSDGEAFF. The CDR3 bases are TGTGCCAGCAGTTTAAGTGACGGTGAAGCTTTCTTT.